The entry that follows covers one TCR beta chain sequence. The record originates from a study of CD8 T cells in Susac syndrome. V was trimmed by 6 bases and J by 4 bases, leaving 19 bases between them. The CDR3 extends over 14 amino acids. CDR1 is DFQATT, CDR2 SNEGSKA, per germline (reference sequence). TCR beta sequences were obtained from blood CD8+ and CD4+ T cells. The control group consisted of healthy donors matched for age and sex. Negative isolation yielded the CD8+ and CD4+ T cells, while FACS enriched the TEMRA cells. RNA in amounts of roughly 0.5 to 1 ug was reverse transcribed with random hexamers. Amplification of TCR beta CDR3 was carried out by immunoSEQ multiplex PCR, which covered 54 Vbeta and 13 Jbeta segments. TCRdb reprocessed the immunoSEQ multiplex PCR reads via MiXCR and lists one record per CDR3 protein. This table has about 110,000 distinct CDR3 sequences, around 97% appearing once.

The source material was CD4+ T cells from PBMCs. J is TRBJ2-7 and V is TRBV20-1; D could derive from TRBD1 or TRBD2 (5 bases each). This clonotype was sampled from a human donor in good health. The CDR3 region is CSAPEPGRPYEQYF. The CDR3 DNA is TGCAGTGCCCCCGAACCGGGACGGCCTTACGAGCAGTACTTC.